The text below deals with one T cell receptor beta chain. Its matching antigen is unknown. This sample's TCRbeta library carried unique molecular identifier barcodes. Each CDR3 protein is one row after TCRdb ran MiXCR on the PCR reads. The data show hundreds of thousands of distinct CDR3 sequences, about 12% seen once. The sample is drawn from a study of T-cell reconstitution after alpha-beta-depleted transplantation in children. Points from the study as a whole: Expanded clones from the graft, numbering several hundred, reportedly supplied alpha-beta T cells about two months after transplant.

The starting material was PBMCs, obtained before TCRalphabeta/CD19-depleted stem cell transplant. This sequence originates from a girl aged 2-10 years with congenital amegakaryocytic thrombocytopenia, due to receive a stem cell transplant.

The CDR3 sequence: CASRGGAGVKTGELFF. In DNA, the CDR3 is TGTGCCAGCAGGGGTGGAGCGGGAGTAAAGACCGGGGAGCTGTTTTTT. The rearrangement joins TRBV6-5 to TRBJ2-2; 8 positions agree with TRBD2. The CDR3 has 16 residues. Germline V gene sequence: CDR1 MNHEY, CDR2 SVGAGI. Trimming took 6 bases from V and 5 from J; bases not matched to a gene: 11.